The clone carrying this TCR beta chain has a count of ten or more. Antigen specificity is unknown. The data were obtained in a study of human T cells and chemical hapten exposure. Study-level results: Expanded TCRs showed more large CDR3 clusters than pre-sensitization or healthy control sets.

TCRdb reprocessed the RACE reads with MiXCR, giving one entry per CDR3 protein. The table shows tens of thousands of distinct CDR3 sequences, with 9.5% occurring only once. Specified time point: patch test 3, about 24 weeks after DPC sensitization. Noted treatment: therapeutic diphenylcyclopropenone sensitization with weekly scalp DPC. Before extraction, the whole blood was not fractionated, and total RNA was taken from it. The sample consisted of whole blood, taken in connection with sensitization to the hapten diphenylcyclopropenone (DPC). The TCR comes from a man in his forties or fifties with alopecia areata. Some clones in this sample may be carry-over from other donors' samples.

The CDR3 region has the DNA TGTGCCAGCAGGCCCGGGACAGGGGGCTACGAGCAGTACTTC. Its translation: CASRPGTGGYEQYF. The rearrangement joins TRBV7-2 to TRBJ2-7, with 11 positions matching TRBD1. Germline values: CDR1 SGHTA, CDR2 FQGNSA. Trimming took 6 bases from V and 3 from J; bases not matched to a gene: 4. This CDR3 has 14 residues.